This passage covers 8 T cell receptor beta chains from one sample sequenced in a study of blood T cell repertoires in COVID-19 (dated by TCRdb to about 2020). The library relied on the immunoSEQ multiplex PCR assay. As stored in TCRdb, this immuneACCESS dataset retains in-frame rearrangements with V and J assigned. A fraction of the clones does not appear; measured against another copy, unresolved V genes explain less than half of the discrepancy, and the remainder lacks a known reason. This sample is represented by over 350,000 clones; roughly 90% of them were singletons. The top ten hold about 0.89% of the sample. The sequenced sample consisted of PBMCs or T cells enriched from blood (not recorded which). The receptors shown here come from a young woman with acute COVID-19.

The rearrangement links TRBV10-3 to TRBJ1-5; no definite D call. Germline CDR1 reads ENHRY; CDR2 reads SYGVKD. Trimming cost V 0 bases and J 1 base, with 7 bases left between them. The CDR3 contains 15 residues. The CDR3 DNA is TGTGCCATCAGTGAGTCGGGCGGGAGCAATCAGCCCCAGCATTTT. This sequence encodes CAISESGGSNQPQHF.

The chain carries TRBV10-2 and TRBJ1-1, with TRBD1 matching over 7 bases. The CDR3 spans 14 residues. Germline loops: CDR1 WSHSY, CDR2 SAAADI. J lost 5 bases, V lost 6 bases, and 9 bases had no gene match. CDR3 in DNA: TGCGCCAGCAGAACACAGGGGTCGGGAACTGAAGCTTTCTTT. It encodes CASRTQGSGTEAFF.

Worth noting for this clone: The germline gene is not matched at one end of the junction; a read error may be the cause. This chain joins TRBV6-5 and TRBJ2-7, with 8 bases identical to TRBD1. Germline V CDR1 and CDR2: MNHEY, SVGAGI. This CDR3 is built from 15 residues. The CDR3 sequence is CASSSPPPGQGMVNF. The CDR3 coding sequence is TGTGCCAGCAGTTCACCACCACCAGGACAGGGAATGGTTAACTTC.

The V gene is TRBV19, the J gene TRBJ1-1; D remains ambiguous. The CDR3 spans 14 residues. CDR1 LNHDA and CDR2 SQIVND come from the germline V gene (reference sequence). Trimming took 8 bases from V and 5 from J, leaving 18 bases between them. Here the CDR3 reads CASCPHRQATEAFF. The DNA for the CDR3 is TGTGCCAGTTGTCCTCACCGGCAGGCTACTGAAGCTTTCTTT.

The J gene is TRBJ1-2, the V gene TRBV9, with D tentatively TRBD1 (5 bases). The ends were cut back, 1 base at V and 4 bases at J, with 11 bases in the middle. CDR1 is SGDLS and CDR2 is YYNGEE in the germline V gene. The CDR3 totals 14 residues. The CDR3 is CASSVPRGPYGYTF. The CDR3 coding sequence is TGTGCCAGCAGCGTACCGCGGGGCCCCTATGGCTACACCTTC.

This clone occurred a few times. CDR3 protein: CASSLLSPPAPLHF. The CDR3 nucleotides read TGTGCCAGCAGCTTACTCTCTCCCCCGGCACCCCTCCACTTT. V usage is TRBV7-2 and J usage is TRBJ1-6; D remains ambiguous. Trimming cost V 2 bases and J 11 bases, with 13 bases left between them. The CDR3 has 14 amino acids. Germline V gene lookup returns CDR1 SGHTA and CDR2 FQGNSA.

The CDR3 spells CASAPRGDQPQHF. DNA of the CDR3: TGTGCCAGTGCGCCCCGGGGGGATCAGCCCCAGCATTTT. V usage is TRBV6-5 and J usage is TRBJ1-5; tentatively, D is TRBD1 (5 bases). The V end lost 9 bases, the J end lost 5 bases, and 14 bases lay between the germline ends. This CDR3 comprises 13 residues. Germline CDR1 reads MNHEY; CDR2 reads SVGAGI.

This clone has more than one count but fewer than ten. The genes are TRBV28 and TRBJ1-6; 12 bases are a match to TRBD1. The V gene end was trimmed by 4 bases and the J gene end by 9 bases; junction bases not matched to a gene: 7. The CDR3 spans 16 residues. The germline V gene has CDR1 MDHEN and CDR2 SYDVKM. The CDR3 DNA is TGTGCCAGCAGTTCCCCGGGACAGGGGGCCTCTTCACCCCTCCACTTT. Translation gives CASSSPGQGASSPLHF.